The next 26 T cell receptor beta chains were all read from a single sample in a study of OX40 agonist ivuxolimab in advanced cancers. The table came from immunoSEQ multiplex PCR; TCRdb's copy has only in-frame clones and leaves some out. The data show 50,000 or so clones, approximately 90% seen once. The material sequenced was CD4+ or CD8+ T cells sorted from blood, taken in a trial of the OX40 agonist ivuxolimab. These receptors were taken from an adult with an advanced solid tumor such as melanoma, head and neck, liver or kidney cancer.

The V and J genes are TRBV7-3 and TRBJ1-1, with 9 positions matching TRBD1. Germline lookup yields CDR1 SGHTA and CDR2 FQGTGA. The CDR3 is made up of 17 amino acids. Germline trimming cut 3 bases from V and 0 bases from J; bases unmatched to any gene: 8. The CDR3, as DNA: TGTGCCAGCAGCTTTAATACAGGGGGCTGGGTGAACACTGAAGCTTTCTTT. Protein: CASSFNTGGWVNTEAFF.

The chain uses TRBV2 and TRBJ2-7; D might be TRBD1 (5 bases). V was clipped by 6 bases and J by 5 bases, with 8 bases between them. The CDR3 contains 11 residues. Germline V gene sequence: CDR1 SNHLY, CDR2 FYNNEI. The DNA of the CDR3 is TGTGCCAGCAGAGTGACAGACGAGCAGTACTTC. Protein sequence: CASRVTDEQYF.

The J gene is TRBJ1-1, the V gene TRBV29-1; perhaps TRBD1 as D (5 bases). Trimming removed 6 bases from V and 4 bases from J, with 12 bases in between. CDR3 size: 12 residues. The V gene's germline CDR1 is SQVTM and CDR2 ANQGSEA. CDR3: CSVTYGGTEAFF. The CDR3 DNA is TGCAGCGTCACTTACGGGGGCACTGAAGCTTTCTTT.

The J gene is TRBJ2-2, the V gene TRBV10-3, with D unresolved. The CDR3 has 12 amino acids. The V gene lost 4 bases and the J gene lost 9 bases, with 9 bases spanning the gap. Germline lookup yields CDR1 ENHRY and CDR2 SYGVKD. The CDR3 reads CAISAYDRELFF. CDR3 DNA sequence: TGTGCCATCAGTGCGTACGATCGGGAGCTGTTTTTT.

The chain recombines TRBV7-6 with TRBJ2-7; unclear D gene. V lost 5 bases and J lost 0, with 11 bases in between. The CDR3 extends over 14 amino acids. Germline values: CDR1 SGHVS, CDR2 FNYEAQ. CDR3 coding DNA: TGTGCCAGCAGCCTTAACCCCAGCTCCTACGAGCAGTACTTC. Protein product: CASSLNPSSYEQYF. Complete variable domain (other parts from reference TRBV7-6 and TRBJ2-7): GAGVSQSPRYKVTKRGQDVALRCDPISGHVSLYWYRQALGQGPEFLTYFNYEAQQDKSGLPNDRFSAERPEGSISTLTIQRTEQRDSAMYRCASSLNPSSYEQYFGPGTRLTVT.

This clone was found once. The DNA for the CDR3 is TGCGCCAGCAGCCAAGACGTTGGGGGGGGTGGCCATGAAAAACTGTTTTTT. Translating gives CASSQDVGGGGHEKLFF. This chain uses TRBV4-3 with TRBJ1-4; D may be TRBD1 (5 bases). V lost 0 bases and J 6 bases, leaving 17 bases between the germline ends. The CDR3 length is 17 residues. Germline V gives CDR1 LGHNA, CDR2 YSLEER.

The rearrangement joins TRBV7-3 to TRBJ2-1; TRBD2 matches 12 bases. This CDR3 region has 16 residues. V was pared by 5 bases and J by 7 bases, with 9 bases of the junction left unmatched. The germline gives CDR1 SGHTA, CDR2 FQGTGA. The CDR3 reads CASSALAGGLYNEQFF. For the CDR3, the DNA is TGTGCCAGCAGCGCCCTAGCGGGGGGGCTTTATAATGAGCAGTTCTTC.

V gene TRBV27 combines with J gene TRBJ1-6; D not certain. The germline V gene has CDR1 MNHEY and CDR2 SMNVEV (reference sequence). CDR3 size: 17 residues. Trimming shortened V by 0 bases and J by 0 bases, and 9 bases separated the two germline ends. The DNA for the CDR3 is TGTGCCAGCAGTTTATCGTCAGAGAGCTCCTATAATTCACCCCTCCACTTT. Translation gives CASSLSSESSYNSPLHF.

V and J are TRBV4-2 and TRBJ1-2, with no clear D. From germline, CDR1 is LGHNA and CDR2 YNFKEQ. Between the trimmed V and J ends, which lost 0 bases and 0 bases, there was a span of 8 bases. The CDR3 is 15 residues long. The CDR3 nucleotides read TGTGCCAGCAGCCAAGACCCGGGAACTAACTATGGCTACACCTTC. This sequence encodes CASSQDPGTNYGYTF.

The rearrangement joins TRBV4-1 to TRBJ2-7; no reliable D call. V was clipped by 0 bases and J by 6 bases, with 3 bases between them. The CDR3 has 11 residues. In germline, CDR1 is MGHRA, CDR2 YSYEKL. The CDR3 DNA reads TGCGCCAGCAGCCAAGAGCTCGAGCAGTACTTC. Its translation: CASSQELEQYF.

DNA for the CDR3: TGTGCCAGCAGCTTAATGGGGGGCTCGGGCTATGGCTACACCTTC. It is translated as CASSLMGGSGYGYTF. This chain uses TRBV7-3 with TRBJ1-2, with D possibly matching TRBD1 (6 bases). There are 15 residues in the CDR3. CDR1 and CDR2 (germline): SGHTA, FQGTGA. Trimming removed 1 base at V and 4 bases at J, with 13 bases between.

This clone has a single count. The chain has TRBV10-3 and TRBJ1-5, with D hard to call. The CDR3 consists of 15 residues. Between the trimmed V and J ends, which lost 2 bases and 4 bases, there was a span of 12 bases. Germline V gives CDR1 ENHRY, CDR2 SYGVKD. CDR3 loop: CAISEGEQLNQPQHF. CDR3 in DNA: TGTGCCATCAGTGAGGGTGAACAGTTAAATCAGCCCCAGCATTTT.

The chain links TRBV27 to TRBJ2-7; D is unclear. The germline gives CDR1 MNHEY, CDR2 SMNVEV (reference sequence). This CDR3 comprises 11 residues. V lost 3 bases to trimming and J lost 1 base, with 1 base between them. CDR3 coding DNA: TGTGCCAGCAGTTTGTCCTACGAGCAGTACTTC. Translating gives CASSLSYEQYF.

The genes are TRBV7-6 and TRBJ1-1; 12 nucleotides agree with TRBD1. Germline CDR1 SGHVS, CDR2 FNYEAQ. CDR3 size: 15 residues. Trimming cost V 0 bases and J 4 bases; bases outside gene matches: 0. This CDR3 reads CASSLAGQGATEAFF. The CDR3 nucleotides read TGTGCCAGCAGCTTAGCGGGACAGGGGGCCACTGAAGCTTTCTTT.

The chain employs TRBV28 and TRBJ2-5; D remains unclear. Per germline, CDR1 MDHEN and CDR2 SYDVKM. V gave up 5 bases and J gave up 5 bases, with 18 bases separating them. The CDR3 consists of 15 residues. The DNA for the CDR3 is TGTGCCAGCAGTCCCCGCACGGCGCCGGAGGAGACCCAGTACTTC. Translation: CASSPRTAPEETQYF.

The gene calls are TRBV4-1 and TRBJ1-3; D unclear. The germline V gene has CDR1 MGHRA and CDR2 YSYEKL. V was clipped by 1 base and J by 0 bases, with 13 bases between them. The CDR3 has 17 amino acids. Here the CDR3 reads CASSQGSYTRSGNTIYF. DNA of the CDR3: TGCGCCAGCAGCCAAGGGAGCTACACCCGCTCTGGAAACACCATATATTTT.

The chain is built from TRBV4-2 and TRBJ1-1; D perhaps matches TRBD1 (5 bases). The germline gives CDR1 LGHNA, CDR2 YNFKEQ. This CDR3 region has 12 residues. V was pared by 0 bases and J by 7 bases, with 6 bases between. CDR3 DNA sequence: TGTGCCAGCAGCCAAGAGGGGCTTGAAGCTTTCTTT. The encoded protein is CASSQEGLEAFF.

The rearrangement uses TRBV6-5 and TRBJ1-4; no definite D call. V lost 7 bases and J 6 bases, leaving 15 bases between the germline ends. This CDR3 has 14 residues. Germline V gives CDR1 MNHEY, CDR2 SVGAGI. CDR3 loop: CASTDVGSHEKLFF. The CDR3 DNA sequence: TGTGCCAGCACGGACGTGGGGTCTCATGAAAAACTGTTTTTT.

The CDR3 spells CASSMTDNEQFF. The DNA for the CDR3 is TGTGCCAGCAGCATGACTGACAATGAGCAGTTCTTC. The chain employs TRBV6-5 and TRBJ2-1, with D hard to call. V shed 6 bases and J shed 5 bases, with 8 bases lying between them. This CDR3 has 12 amino acids. Germline CDR1 MNHEY, CDR2 SVGAGI.

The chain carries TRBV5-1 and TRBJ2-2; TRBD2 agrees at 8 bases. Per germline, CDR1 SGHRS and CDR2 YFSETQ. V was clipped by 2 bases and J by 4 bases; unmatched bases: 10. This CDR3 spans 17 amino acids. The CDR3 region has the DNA TGCGCCAGCAGCTTTAAGGGGACTAGAGGAGGCACCGGGGAGCTGTTTTTT. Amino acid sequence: CASSFKGTRGGTGELFF.

The CDR3 DNA reads TGTGCCAGTATGAACACTGAAGCTTTCTTT. It codes for CASMNTEAFF. V gene TRBV6-6 combines with J gene TRBJ1-1; no clear D gene. Germline V gives CDR1 MNHNY, CDR2 SVGAGI (reference sequence). CDR3 length: 10 amino acids. Trimming shortened V by 9 bases and J by 0 bases, and 2 bases separated the two germline ends.

CDR3 loop: CASSLEPGLYQETQYF. DNA of the CDR3: TGTGCCAGCAGCTTAGAACCGGGACTTTATCAAGAGACCCAGTACTTC. The chain combines TRBV11-2 with TRBJ2-5; a weak D match, TRBD2 (6 bases). The length of the CDR3 is 16 residues. V lost 0 bases and J lost 2, with 13 bases in between. CDR1 is SGHAT and CDR2 is FQNNGV in the germline V gene.

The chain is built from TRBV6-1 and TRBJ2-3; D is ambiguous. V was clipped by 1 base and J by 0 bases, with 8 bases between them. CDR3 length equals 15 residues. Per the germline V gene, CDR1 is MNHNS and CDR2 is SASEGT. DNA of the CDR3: TGTGCCAGCAGTGAAGATGGTTATAGCACAGATACGCAGTATTTT. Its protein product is CASSEDGYSTDTQYF.

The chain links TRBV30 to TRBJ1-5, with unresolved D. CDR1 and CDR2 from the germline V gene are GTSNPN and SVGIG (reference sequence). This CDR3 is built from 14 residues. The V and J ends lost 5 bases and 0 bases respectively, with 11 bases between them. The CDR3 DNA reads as TGTGCCTGGGCGACGGGGTATAGCAATCAGCCCCAGCATTTT. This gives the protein CAWATGYSNQPQHF.

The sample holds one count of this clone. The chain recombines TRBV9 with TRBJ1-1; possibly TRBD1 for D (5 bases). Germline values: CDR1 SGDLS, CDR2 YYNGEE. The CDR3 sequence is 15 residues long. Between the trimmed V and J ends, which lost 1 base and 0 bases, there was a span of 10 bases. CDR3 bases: TGTGCCAGCAGCGTACAGACAGACATGAACACTGAAGCTTTCTTT. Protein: CASSVQTDMNTEAFF.

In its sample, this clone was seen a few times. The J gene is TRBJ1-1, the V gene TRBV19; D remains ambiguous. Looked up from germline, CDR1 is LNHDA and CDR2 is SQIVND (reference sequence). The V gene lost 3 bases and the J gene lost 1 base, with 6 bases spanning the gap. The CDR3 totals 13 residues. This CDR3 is CASSMVGNTEAFF. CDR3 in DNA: TGTGCCAGTAGTATGGTAGGGAACACTGAAGCTTTCTTT. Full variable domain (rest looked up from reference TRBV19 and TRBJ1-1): DGGITQSPKYLFRKEGQNVTLSCEQNLNHDAMYWYRQDPGQGLRLIYYSQIVNDFQKGDIAEGYSVSREKKESFPLTVTSAQKNPTAFYLCASSMVGNTEAFFGQGTRLTVV.